The rows below give T cell receptor beta chains drawn from one sample of a study of T cell changes during pregnancy in multiple sclerosis. The repertoire was sequenced with immunoSEQ multiplex PCR; TCRdb's copy has only in-frame clones and lacks some. The data hold around 56,000 clones, with approximately 90% observed a single time. Source: peripheral blood, taken in the third trimester of pregnancy. The origin of the receptors is a female donor in good health, enrolled as a control in a pregnancy study. Both conserved end residues are part of each CDR3. A D gene is named only where the DNA matches it firmly. Not all rows give a size; the values are once, few, many and, for expanded clones, a class.

size,J,V,D,CDR3,DNA
once,TRBJ1-4,TRBV25-1,.,CASGAGEKLFF,TGTGCCAGCGGGGCTGGAGAAAAACTGTTTTTT
.,TRBJ2-1,TRBV2,TRBD2,CASSEADRLAGGVQGEQFF,TGTGCCAGCAGTGAGGCAGATCGACTAGCGGGAGGTGTACAAGGTGAGCAGTTCTTC
.,TRBJ2-1,TRBV7-2,TRBD2,CASSLAAGTINEQFF,TGTGCCAGCAGCTTAGCGGCCGGGACTATCAATGAGCAGTTCTTC
.,TRBJ2-5,TRBV12-5,.,CASGLQGVETQYF,TGTGCTAGTGGTTTGCAGGGTGTGGAGACCCAGTACTTC
.,TRBJ2-3,TRBV19,TRBD2,CASRWEAGGLDRNTQYF,TGTGCCAGTAGATGGGAGGCGGGGGGGCTAGATCGGAACACGCAGTATTTT
.,TRBJ2-3,TRBV7-9,.,CASTYLEDTQYF,TGTGCCAGCACCTACCTAGAGGATACGCAGTATTTT
.,TRBJ2-7,TRBV7-8,TRBD2,CASSRLAGETYEQYF,TGTGCCAGCAGCAGACTAGCGGGGGAAACCTACGAGCAGTACTTC
once,TRBJ2-3,TRBV2,TRBD2,CASSTLAGLSTDTQYF,TGTGCCAGCAGCACTTTAGCGGGACTAAGCACAGATACGCAGTATTTT
.,TRBJ2-7,TRBV19,TRBD2,CASSTRTSGSKYEQYF,TGTGCCAGTAGTACTCGGACTAGCGGGAGTAAGTACGAGCAGTACTTC
.,TRBJ1-2,TRBV7-6,TRBD1,CASSPLGHGQGGYGYTF,TGTGCCAGCAGCCCCTTAGGGCACGGACAGGGGGGCTATGGCTACACCTTC
.,TRBJ2-6,TRBV27,.,CASSLTTVSGANVLTF,TGTGCCAGCAGTTTAACGACAGTCTCTGGGGCCAACGTCCTGACTTTC
.,TRBJ2-7,TRBV19,TRBD2,CASSGGLYEQYF,TGTGCCAGTTCGGGGGGGCTCTACGAGCAGTACTTC
.,TRBJ2-7,TRBV5-8,.,CASSLVSSYEQYF,TGTGCCAGCAGCTTGGTGTCTAGCTACGAGCAGTACTTC
.,TRBJ2-3,TRBV11-2,TRBD2,CASSLGAGGVTDTQYF,TGTGCCAGCAGCTTAGGGGCGGGGGGGGTGACAGATACGCAGTATTTT
.,TRBJ1-6,TRBV5-1,.,CASSLELGGSPLHF,TGCGCCAGCAGCTTGGAACTGGGGGGTTCACCCCTCCACTTT
.,TRBJ2-7,TRBV29-1,TRBD2,CSVHLAGSYEQYF,TGCAGCGTTCACCTAGCGGGAAGCTACGAGCAGTACTTC
.,TRBJ2-4,TRBV21-1,.,CASSNSCSRQCKNIQYF,TGTGCCAGCAGCAACAGCTGTTCCCGACAGTGCAAAAACATTCAGTACTTC
.,TRBJ1-5,TRBV11-3,.,CASSLVSNQPQHF,TGTGCCAGCAGCTTAGTAAGCAATCAGCCCCAGCATTTT
.,TRBJ2-3,TRBV7-2,.,CASSFRDSITDTQYF,TGTGCCAGCAGCTTCCGGGACTCCATCACAGATACGCAGTATTTT
.,TRBJ2-3,TRBV27,.,CASSLVTGIGITQYF,TGTGCCAGCAGTTTAGTAACAGGGATAGGCATTACGCAGTATTTT
.,TRBJ1-4,TRBV6-1,.,CASSRGSPNEKLFF,TGTGCCAGCAGCCGAGGGAGCCCGAATGAAAAACTGTTTTTT
few,TRBJ1-5,TRBV13,.,CASSLRGQPQHF,TGTGCCAGCAGCTTAAGGGGTCAGCCCCAGCATTTT
once,TRBJ1-3,TRBV18,.,CASSPGSSGNTIYF,TGTGCCAGCTCACCAGGGAGCTCTGGAAACACCATATATTTT
.,TRBJ2-7,TRBV28,.,CASSLTRNGVTVYEQYF,TGTGCCAGCAGTTTAACCAGGAATGGCGTCACGGTCTACGAGCAGTACTTC
.,TRBJ2-7,TRBV6-1,.,CASSEWARGYEQYF,TGTGCCAGCAGTGAATGGGCCAGGGGATACGAGCAGTACTTC
once,TRBJ2-1,TRBV7-9,TRBD2,CASSLSGGAWNEQFF,TGTGCCAGCAGCTTAAGCGGGGGGGCCTGGAATGAGCAGTTCTTC
.,TRBJ2-3,TRBV30,TRBD2,CAWRTSGGNTQYF,TGTGCCTGGAGAACTAGCGGGGGGAATACGCAGTATTTT
.,TRBJ1-1,TRBV19,.,CASSIYGSTEAFF,TGTGCCAGTAGTATCTACGGGAGCACTGAAGCTTTCTTT